This T cell receptor (beta chain) stems from a study of T cells after yellow fever vaccination. This clonotype was seen ten or more times. V was trimmed by 0 bases and J by 2 bases, leaving 5 bases between them. Germline-derived CDR1 and CDR2 are MGHRA and YSYEKL. This CDR3 region has 13 residues. Overall study results and limits: Almost all vaccine-responding clonotypes escaped detection in sorted memory subsets on day 0.

UMIs were added to TCR cDNA along with a universal primer site when it was made by 5'RACE template switching. TCRdb called the 5' RACE reads again in MiXCR, with one record for every CDR3 protein. The data contain approximately 6,300 distinct CDR3 sequences, roughly 6% of them singletons. The material sequenced was PBMCs, either bulk or a sorted T-cell subset (CD4+, CD8+, memory, or dextramer-sorted; not recorded which), taken around 15 days after the first yellow fever vaccination. The receptor comes from a man aged 18 to 30 who received the YFV17D yellow fever vaccine. The chain uses TRBV4-1 and TRBJ2-7; D gene unclear. CDR3 nucleotide sequence: TGCGCCAGCAGCCAAGAACTGACCTACGAGCAGTACTTC. It encodes CASSQELTYEQYF.